The 5 T cell receptor beta chains below all came from one sample that was sequenced in a study of post-analysis software for immune sequencing data. Notes on the study in general: Controls showed lower frequencies than patients for five TRBV segments, and TRBV5-6, TRBV5-1 and TRBV20-1 were among these.

Their target antigens are unknown. Unique molecular identifiers were built into the TCR beta cDNA libraries. TCRdb redid the calling of the PCR reads with MiXCR, one entry per CDR3 protein. This table holds about 460,000 distinct CDR3 sequences, around 40% found once. Sequencing was performed on blood. These receptor sequences come from a girl between 5 and 17 years old with multiple sclerosis.

The V call is TRBV7-2, the J call TRBJ2-3, with D maybe TRBD2 (5 bases). The CDR3 loop spans 14 amino acids. V lost 4 bases and J 6 bases, leaving 14 bases between the germline ends. Looked up from germline, CDR1 is SGHTA and CDR2 is FQGNSA. CDR3 nucleotides: TGTGCCAGCAGCTCACGAGGGCCTTTGGATACGCAGTATTTT. It yields the protein CASSSRGPLDTQYF. The full variable domain, rest sourced from reference TRBV7-2 and TRBJ2-3, is GAGVSQSPSNKVTEKGKDVELRCDPISGHTALYWYRQSLGQGLEFLIYFQGNSAPDKSGLPSDRFSAERTGGSVSTLTIQRTQQEDSAVYLCASSSRGPLDTQYFGPGTRLTVL.

This clonotype came up a few times. The CDR3 sequence: CASSRLGGSSDNEQFF. For the CDR3, the DNA is TGCGCCAGCAGCCGTCTCGGCGGGAGCTCGGACAATGAGCAGTTCTTC. This chain uses TRBV4-1 with TRBJ2-1, with 7 bases lining up with TRBD2. Germline V CDR1 and CDR2: MGHRA, YSYEKL. The trim removed 4 bases at V and 5 bases at J, leaving 11 bases unmatched. The CDR3 extends over 16 amino acids.

V gene TRBV18 combines with J gene TRBJ1-5; tentative D call: TRBD1 (5 bases). V lost 2 bases to trimming and J lost 7 bases, with 9 bases between them. The germline gives CDR1 KGHSH, CDR2 LQKENI. The CDR3 length is 13 residues. The CDR3 DNA reads TGTGCCAGCTCACCAGCCAGGGACCAGCCCCAGCATTTT. As protein: CASSPARDQPQHF.

This clonotype was seen more than once but under ten times. This sequence joins TRBV7-2 and TRBJ1-1; D possibly corresponds to TRBD1 (5 bases). This CDR3 has 17 amino acids. Germline V lookup: CDR1 SGHTA, CDR2 FQGNSA. Trimming shortened V by 1 base and J by 5 bases, and 20 bases separated the two germline ends. The CDR3 spells CASSLGFQGARGTEAFF. In DNA, the CDR3 is TGTGCCAGCAGCTTAGGGTTCCAGGGAGCTCGTGGTACTGAAGCTTTCTTT.

The chain recombines TRBV6-1 with TRBJ1-5; D perhaps matches TRBD1 (6 bases). Per germline, CDR1 MNHNS and CDR2 SASEGT. Deletions cut 1 base from V and 0 bases from J, with 10 bases between. There are 16 residues in the CDR3. This chain's CDR3 is CASSEVGTFSNQPQHF. The CDR3 bases are TGTGCCAGCAGTGAAGTCGGGACATTTAGCAATCAGCCCCAGCATTTT.